This is a list of T cell receptor beta chains from one sample in a study of cytomegalovirus exposure and HLA in healthy donors. Assay: immunoSEQ multiplex PCR; the TCRdb copy retains only in-frame clones and omits some. The table records 75,000 to 100,000 clones, roughly 80% of them present only once. Sequenced material: PBMCs. The receptor set was obtained from a man aged 35 to 55 in good health and CMV-seronegative. Both conserved end residues are part of each CDR3. A D gene is named only where the DNA matches it firmly. Some rows mark clone size as missing; the rest say once, few, many or name a class of expanded clone.

j_gene	v_gene	abundance	d_gene	CDR3aa	CDR3nt
TRBJ2-3	TRBV21-1	.	.	CASSKRGLFTQYF	TGTGCCAGCAGCAAACGTGGACTCTTTACGCAGTATTTT
TRBJ1-3	TRBV6-5	few	TRBD1	CASSIGQGVGNTIYF	TGTGCCAGCAGTATCGGACAGGGGGTTGGAAACACCATATATTTT
TRBJ2-1	TRBV30	.	.	CAWSVRLNEQFF	TGTGCCTGGAGTGTGAGGCTAAATGAGCAGTTCTTC
TRBJ2-7	TRBV4-1	.	TRBD1	CASSQAGTGGYEQYF	TGCGCCAGCAGCCAAGCCGGGACAGGGGGCTACGAGCAGTACTTC
TRBJ1-1	TRBV12-5	.	TRBD1	CASVPTGGLEAFF	TGTGCTAGTGTCCCCACAGGGGGTCTTGAAGCTTTCTTT
TRBJ2-3	TRBV29-1	once	.	CSVDIGSDTQYF	TGCAGCGTTGATATCGGGTCAGATACGCAGTATTTT
TRBJ2-1	TRBV2	.	.	CASSELNEQFF	TGTGCCAGCAGTGAACTGAATGAGCAGTTCTTC
TRBJ2-7	TRBV29-1	.	TRBD1	CSVVTGGSSYEQYF	TGCAGCGTCGTAACAGGGGGCAGCTCCTACGAGCAGTACTTC
TRBJ2-5	TRBV7-7	.	TRBD1	CASSAGQGGETQYF	TGTGCCAGCAGCGCAGGACAGGGGGGAGAGACCCAGTACTTC
TRBJ1-1	TRBV19	.	.	CASTQAGRTTEAFF	TGTGCCAGCACTCAGGCAGGGAGGACCACTGAAGCTTTCTTT
TRBJ2-5	TRBV7-8	.	.	CASSKTGYTQETQYF	TGTGCCAGCAGCAAAACAGGGTACACCCAAGAGACCCAGTACTTC
TRBJ2-7	TRBV10-3	.	TRBD1	CAINKGTGGSYEQYF	TGTGCCATCAACAAGGGGACAGGGGGCTCCTACGAGCAGTACTTC
TRBJ1-1	TRBV5-1	few	.	CASSLVPRDTEAFF	TGCGCCAGCAGCTTGGTCCCACGCGACACTGAAGCTTTCTTT
TRBJ1-6	TRBV7-8	.	.	CASSFQDRPSYSPLHF	TGTGCCAGCAGCTTTCAAGACAGGCCCTCATATTCACCCCTCCACTTT
TRBJ1-2	TRBV18	.	.	CASSPGGYGYTF	TGTGCCAGCTCACCGGGGGGCTATGGCTACACCTTC
TRBJ2-7	TRBV27	once	TRBD1	CASGGQGLYEQYF	TGTGCCAGCGGAGGACAGGGACTCTACGAGCAGTACTTC
TRBJ2-3	TRBV27	.	.	CASSAQRGLAQYF	TGTGCCAGCAGCGCACAACGGGGACTGGCGCAGTATTTT
TRBJ2-1	TRBV6-4	.	TRBD2	CASSDPPRERDLYNEQFF	TGTGCCAGCAGTGACCCCCCGCGGGAGCGGGATCTTTACAATGAGCAGTTCTTC
TRBJ2-2	TRBV5-1	once	.	CASSLIRGNTGELFF	TGCGCCAGCAGCTTGATCAGGGGGAACACCGGGGAGCTGTTTTTT
TRBJ1-3	TRBV11-2	.	.	CASSLMPTRNTIYF	TGTGCCAGCAGTCTTATGCCGACAAGAAACACCATATATTTT
TRBJ2-7	TRBV2	.	TRBD2	CASSEAQGGYEQYF	TGTGCCAGCAGTGAAGCGCAGGGAGGGTACGAGCAGTACTTC
TRBJ1-1	TRBV5-1	.	.	CASSLSGATNTEAFF	TGCGCCAGCAGCTTGTCAGGGGCGACGAACACTGAAGCTTTCTTT
TRBJ1-1	TRBV2	.	.	CASSAGQLNTEAFF	TGTGCCAGCAGTGCTGGACAGCTGAACACTGAAGCTTTCTTT
TRBJ1-4	TRBV11-2	.	TRBD1	CASSAGQGTKLFF	TGTGCCAGCAGCGCCGGACAGGGTACAAAACTGTTTTTT
TRBJ2-7	TRBV7-8	.	TRBD2	CASSFGGGAPYEQYF	TGTGCCAGCAGCTTTGGCGGGGGGGCTCCCTACGAGCAGTACTTC
TRBJ1-2	TRBV6-5	.	TRBD1	CASSGGQGGYAF	TGTGCCAGCAGTGGGGGACAGGGGGGCTACGCCTTC
TRBJ2-7	TRBV7-2	.	.	CASSTAGGEAYAEQYF	TGTGCCAGCAGCACCGCAGGCGGGGAGGCCTACGCAGAGCAGTACTTC
TRBJ2-1	TRBV4-2	.	TRBD2	CASSYLAGTDLYNEQFF	TGTGCCAGCAGCTATCTAGCGGGAACGGACCTTTACAATGAGCAGTTCTTC
TRBJ2-7	TRBV9	.	.	CASSAQAGRAYEQYF	TGTGCCAGCAGCGCCCAGGCAGGCAGGGCCTACGAGCAGTACTTC
TRBJ1-6	TRBV11-2	few	TRBD1	CASSRLDRDDSPLHF	TGTGCCAGCAGCCGGTTGGACAGGGATGACTCACCCCTCCACTTT
TRBJ1-5	TRBV28	.	TRBD1	CASKDRGLGNQPQHF	TGTGCCAGCAAGGACAGGGGGCTTGGCAATCAGCCCCAGCATTTT
TRBJ2-7	TRBV29-1	.	TRBD2	CSVMGGGIGTYEQYF	TGCAGCGTCATGGGGGGGGGAATCGGGACCTACGAGCAGTACTTC
TRBJ2-7	TRBV5-1	.	TRBD2	CASSWGGLAGAYEQYF	TGCGCCAGCAGCTGGGGGGGACTAGCGGGAGCCTACGAGCAGTACTTC
TRBJ2-1	TRBV6-5	.	TRBD2	CASRLTSGSGQFF	TGTGCCAGCAGACTGACTAGCGGGAGCGGGCAGTTCTTC
TRBJ2-7	TRBV10-3	few	.	CAISGGETYEQYF	TGTGCCATCAGTGGCGGCGAAACCTACGAGCAGTACTTC
TRBJ1-1	TRBV5-1	.	TRBD1	CASSSTGGENTEAFF	TGCGCCAGCAGCTCAACAGGGGGTGAGAACACTGAAGCTTTCTTT
TRBJ2-2	TRBV28	.	TRBD2	CASSPSGNTGELFF	TGTGCCAGCAGTCCTAGCGGGAACACCGGGGAGCTGTTTTTT
TRBJ2-7	TRBV18	.	TRBD2	CASSRLAGGWEQYF	TGTGCCAGCTCACGCCTAGCGGGAGGGTGGGAGCAGTACTTC
TRBJ2-7	TRBV9	.	TRBD2	CASSPPGLASEQYF	TGTGCCAGCAGCCCCCCGGGACTAGCATCCGAGCAGTACTTC
TRBJ1-5	TRBV6-1	.	TRBD1	CASSEGTGAQPQHF	TGTGCCAGCAGTGAAGGGACAGGGGCTCAGCCCCAGCATTTT
TRBJ1-4	TRBV5-4	.	.	CASSRPGEQLFF	TGTGCCAGCAGTAGGCCCGGGGAACAACTGTTTTTT
TRBJ1-1	TRBV9	few	.	CASSPSTDLTEAFF	TGTGCCAGCAGCCCCTCGACAGATCTCACTGAAGCTTTCTTT
TRBJ1-1	TRBV5-1	few	TRBD1	CASSETGEWGAFF	TGCGCCAGCAGCGAGACAGGGGAATGGGGAGCTTTCTTT
TRBJ2-7	TRBV28	once	TRBD2	CASSNSGLAGGYEQYF	TGTGCCAGCAGCAACTCTGGACTAGCGGGAGGCTACGAGCAGTACTTC
TRBJ1-5	TRBV19	once	TRBD1	CASTSTGSGNQPQHF	TGTGCCAGTACTTCGACAGGGTCTGGCAATCAGCCCCAGCATTTT
TRBJ1-4	TRBV18	.	.	CASSQRGAATNEKLFF	TGTGCCAGCTCCCAGCGGGGCGCAGCAACTAATGAAAAACTGTTTTTT
TRBJ2-7	TRBV4-1	.	.	CASSPLPGSVRYEQYF	TGCGCCAGCAGCCCTCTCCCCGGGTCGGTCCGCTACGAGCAGTACTTC
TRBJ1-5	TRBV14	few	.	CASSRGLGQPQHF	TGTGCCAGCAGCCGGGGGCTGGGACAGCCCCAGCATTTT
TRBJ1-6	TRBV28	.	.	CASSLDRLGSPLHF	TGTGCCAGCAGCCTAGACAGGCTCGGTTCACCCCTCCACTTT
TRBJ2-1	TRBV6-1	.	.	CASSELDEQFF	TGTGCCAGCAGTGAACTCGATGAGCAGTTCTTC
TRBJ1-2	TRBV6-6	.	TRBD1	CASRQDGTGPGYTF	TGTGCCAGCAGACAGGATGGGACAGGGCCTGGCTACACCTTC
TRBJ2-5	TRBV14	few	.	CASSQNPRRETQYF	TGTGCCAGCAGCCAAAATCCGCGGCGGGAGACCCAGTACTTC
TRBJ1-1	TRBV27	few	TRBD1	CASRQGAGTEAFF	TGTGCCAGCAGACAGGGGGCCGGGACTGAAGCTTTCTTT
TRBJ2-7	TRBV6-1	.	TRBD1	CASTTSGTGSYEQYF	TGTGCCAGCACTACTTCCGGGACAGGGAGTTACGAGCAGTACTTC
TRBJ2-7	TRBV28	.	.	CASSPRGEQYF	TGTGCCAGCAGTCCAAGGGGCGAGCAGTACTTC
TRBJ1-2	TRBV19	.	TRBD1	CASRRQGPYGYTF	TGTGCCAGTAGACGACAGGGACCCTATGGCTACACCTTC
TRBJ2-3	TRBV30	.	.	CAWSKGQIADTQYF	TGTGCCTGGAGTAAGGGACAAATCGCAGATACGCAGTATTTT